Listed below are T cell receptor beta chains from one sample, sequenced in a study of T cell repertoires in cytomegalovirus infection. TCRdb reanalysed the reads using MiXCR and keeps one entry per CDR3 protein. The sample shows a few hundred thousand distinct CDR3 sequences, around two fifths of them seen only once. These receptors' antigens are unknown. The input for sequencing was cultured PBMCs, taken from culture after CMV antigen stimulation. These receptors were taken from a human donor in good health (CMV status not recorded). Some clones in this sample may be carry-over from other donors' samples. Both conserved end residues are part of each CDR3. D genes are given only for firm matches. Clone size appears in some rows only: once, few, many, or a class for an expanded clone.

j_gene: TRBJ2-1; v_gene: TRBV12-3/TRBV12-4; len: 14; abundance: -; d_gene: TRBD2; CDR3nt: TGTGCCAGCAGCTATAGCGGGGGGGCCGATGAGCAGTTCTTC; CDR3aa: CASSYSGGADEQFF
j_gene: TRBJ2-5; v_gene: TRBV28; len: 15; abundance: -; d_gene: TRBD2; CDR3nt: TGTGCCAGCAGTTTATCCTCTAGGGAGGGGGAGACCCAGTACTTC; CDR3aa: CASSLSSREGETQYF
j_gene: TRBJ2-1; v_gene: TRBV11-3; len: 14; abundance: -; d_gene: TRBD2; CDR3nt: TGTGCCAGCAGTCTCGGGGACTACTACAATGAGCAGTTCTTC; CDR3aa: CASSLGDYYNEQFF
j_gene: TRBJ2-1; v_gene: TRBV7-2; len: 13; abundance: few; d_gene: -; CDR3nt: TGTGCCAGCAGCTTTGATCAGCTCCGGGAGCAGTTCTTC; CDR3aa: CASSFDQLREQFF
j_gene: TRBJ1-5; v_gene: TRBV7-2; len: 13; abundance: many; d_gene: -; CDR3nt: TGTGCCAGCAGCTTATACATACGACAGCCCCAGCATTTT; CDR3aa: CASSLYIRQPQHF
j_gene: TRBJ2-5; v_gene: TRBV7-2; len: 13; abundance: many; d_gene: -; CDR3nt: TGTGCCAGCAGCACACGCGGGAAGGTGACCCAGTACTTC; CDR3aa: CASSTRGKVTQYF
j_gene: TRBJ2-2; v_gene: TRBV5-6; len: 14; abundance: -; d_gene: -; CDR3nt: TGTGCCAGCAGCTTGGCGGGACACCCCGGGGAGCTGTTTTTT; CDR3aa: CASSLAGHPGELFF
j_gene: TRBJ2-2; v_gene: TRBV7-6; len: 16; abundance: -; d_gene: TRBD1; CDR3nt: TGTGCCAGCAGCAGCCGACGGACAGGGCACCCCGGGGAGCTGTTTTTT; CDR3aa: CASSSRRTGHPGELFF
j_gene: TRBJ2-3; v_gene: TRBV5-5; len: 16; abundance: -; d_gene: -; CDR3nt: TGTGCCAGCAGCCGCCGGGGCGAGGAATCCACAGATACGCAGTATTTT; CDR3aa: CASSRRGEESTDTQYF
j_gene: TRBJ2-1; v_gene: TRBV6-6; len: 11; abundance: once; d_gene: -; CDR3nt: TGTGCCAGCAGGGAGTACAATGAGCAGTTCTTC; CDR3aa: CASREYNEQFF
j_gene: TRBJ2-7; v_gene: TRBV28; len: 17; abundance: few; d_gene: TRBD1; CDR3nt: TGTGCCAGCAGTTTCCGCAGGGGGCGCGGGACCCTTTACGGGCAGTACTTC; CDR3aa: CASSFRRGRGTLYGQYF
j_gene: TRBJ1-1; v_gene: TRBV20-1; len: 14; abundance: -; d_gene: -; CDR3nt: TGCAGTGCTAGAGATCCGGGGTCGGCCACTGAAGCTTTCTTT; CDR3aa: CSARDPGSATEAFF
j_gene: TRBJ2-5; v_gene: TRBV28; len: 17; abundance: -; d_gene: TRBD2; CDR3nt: TGTGCCAGCAGTTCCCCGGCGGGACTAGCGGGGGAAGAGACCCAGTACTTC; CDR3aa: CASSSPAGLAGEETQYF
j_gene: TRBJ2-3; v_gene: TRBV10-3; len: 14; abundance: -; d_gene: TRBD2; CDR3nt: TGTGCCACCCAGAAGCGGGAGGGCACAGATACGCAGTATTTT; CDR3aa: CATQKREGTDTQYF
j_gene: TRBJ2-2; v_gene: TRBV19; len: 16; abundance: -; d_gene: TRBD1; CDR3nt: TGTGCCAGCAGAGTGAGGGGGACAGGGTACACCGGGGAGCTGTTTTTT; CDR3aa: CASRVRGTGYTGELFF
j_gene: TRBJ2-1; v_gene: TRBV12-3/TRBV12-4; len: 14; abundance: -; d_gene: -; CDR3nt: TGTGCCAGCAGTTTAGGGACGGCGAACAATGAGCAGTTCTTC; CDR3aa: CASSLGTANNEQFF
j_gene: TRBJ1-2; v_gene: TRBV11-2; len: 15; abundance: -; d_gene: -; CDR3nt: TGTGCCAGCCGGGTCTCATACAGGGCTAACTATGGCTACACCTTC; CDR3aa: CASRVSYRANYGYTF
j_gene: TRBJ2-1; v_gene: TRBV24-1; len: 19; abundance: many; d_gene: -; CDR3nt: TGTGCCACCAGTGACCAGACAGAGATTGTGGGCATTCACTACCATGAGCAGTTCTTC; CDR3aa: CATSDQTEIVGIHYHEQFF
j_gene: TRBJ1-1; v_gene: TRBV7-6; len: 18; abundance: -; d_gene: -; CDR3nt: TGTGCCAGCAGCTTAGGCGCAGGGGCACAATCCATGAACACTGAAGCTTTCTTT; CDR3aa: CASSLGAGAQSMNTEAFF
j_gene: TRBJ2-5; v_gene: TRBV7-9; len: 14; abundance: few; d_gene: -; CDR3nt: TGTGCCAGCGTCGGGGACGGGGGACAAGAGACCCAGTACTTC; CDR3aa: CASVGDGGQETQYF
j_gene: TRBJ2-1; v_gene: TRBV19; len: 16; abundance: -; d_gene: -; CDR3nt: TGTGCCAGTAGTACCCCCCCGGCTACCCTCCTCAAGGAGCAGTTCTTC; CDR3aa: CASSTPPATLLKEQFF
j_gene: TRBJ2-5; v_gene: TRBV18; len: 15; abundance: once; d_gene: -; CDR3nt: TGTGCCAGCTCACCGCAATTCGCGTCCCAAGAGACCCAGTACTTC; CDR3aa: CASSPQFASQETQYF
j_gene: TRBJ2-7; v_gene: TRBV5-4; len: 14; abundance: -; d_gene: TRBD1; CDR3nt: TGTGCCAGCAGTACCCCGGGACAGATCTACGAGCAGTACTTC; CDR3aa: CASSTPGQIYEQYF